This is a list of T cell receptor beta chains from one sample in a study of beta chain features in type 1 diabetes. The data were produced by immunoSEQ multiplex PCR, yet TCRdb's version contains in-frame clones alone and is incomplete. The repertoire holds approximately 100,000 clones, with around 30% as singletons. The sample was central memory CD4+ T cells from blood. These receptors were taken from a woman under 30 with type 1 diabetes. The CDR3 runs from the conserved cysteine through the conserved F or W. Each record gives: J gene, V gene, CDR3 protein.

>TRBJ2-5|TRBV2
CASRTSQETQYF
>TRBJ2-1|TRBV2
CASSGDRINEQFF
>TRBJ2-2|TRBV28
CASATSGRWAGELFF
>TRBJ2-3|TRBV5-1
CASSLTVPGGTQYF
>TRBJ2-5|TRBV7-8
CASGPRTSGRGETQYF
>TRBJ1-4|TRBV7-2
CASSLASGGREKLFF
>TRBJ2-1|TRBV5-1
CASSLGDTYNEQFF
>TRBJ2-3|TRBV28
CASSLGSGTAEDTQYF
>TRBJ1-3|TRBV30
CAWSTIGNSGNTIYF
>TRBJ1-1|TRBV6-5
CASRSGTGFVTEAFF
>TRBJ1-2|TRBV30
CAWSPQTDSFYGYTF
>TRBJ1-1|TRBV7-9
CASSLEGRRTEAFF
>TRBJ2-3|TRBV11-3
CASSSRAGRTDTQYF
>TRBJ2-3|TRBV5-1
CASSLEVAGSTDTQYF
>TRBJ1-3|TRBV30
CAWTGWAGNTIYF
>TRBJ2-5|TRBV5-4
CASSDSDRVVTQYF
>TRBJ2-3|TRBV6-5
CASSPGQLTTDTQYF
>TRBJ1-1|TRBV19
CASSGTGGKHTEAFF
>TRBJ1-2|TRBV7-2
CASSLVPAQTGGYGYTF
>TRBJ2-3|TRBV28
CASSSPHRAGDTQYF
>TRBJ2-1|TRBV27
CASSSLSSGRVSEQFF
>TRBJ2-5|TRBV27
CASSSLSGSETQYF
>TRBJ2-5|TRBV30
CASTKDSQETQYF
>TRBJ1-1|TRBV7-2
CASSLNGYRGRFTEAFF
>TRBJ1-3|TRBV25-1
CASRSSGNTIYF
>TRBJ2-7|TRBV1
CTSSLRLATYEQYF
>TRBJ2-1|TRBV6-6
CASRRTSGSYEQFF
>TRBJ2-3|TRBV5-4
CASSQGRGSYTDTQYF
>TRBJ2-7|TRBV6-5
CASSYPRGRTYEQYF